Shown below are 27 T cell receptor beta chains from a single sample sequenced in a study of response to subunit inactivated influenza vaccine. TCRdb recomputed calls from the RT-PCR reads with MiXCR, one row per CDR3 protein. The table lists about 480,000 distinct CDR3 sequences, about 25% of them singletons. Sequenced here: CD4+ T cells sorted from PBMCs, sampled around 5 days after vaccination. These receptors were obtained from a man aged 50-60 years who received an inactivated influenza vaccine.

This clonotype was seen a handful of times. The rearrangement uses TRBV20-1 and TRBJ2-7; 7 bases map to TRBD1. This CDR3 has 14 residues. V gave up 2 bases and J gave up 3 bases; unmatched junction bases: 7. Germline V gives CDR1 DFQATT, CDR2 SNEGSKA (reference sequence). CDR3 bases: TGCAGTGCTAGAAAGGACAGGATAGTCTACGAGCAGTACTTC. As protein: CSARKDRIVYEQYF.

Ten or more counts support this clonotype. J is TRBJ2-3 and V is TRBV24-1; TRBD2 matches 7 bases. V shed 5 bases and J 9 bases; nucleotides not matched to a gene: 13. Germline CDR1 is KGHDR and CDR2 is SFDVKD. This CDR3 comprises 15 residues. This CDR3 reads CATSGVAAGELTQYF. The CDR3 DNA sequence: TGTGCCACCAGTGGGGTCGCGGCGGGAGAGTTGACGCAGTATTTT.

The chain carries TRBV7-2 and TRBJ2-2, with a possible D match to TRBD2 (5 bases). The V end lost 1 base, the J end lost 6 bases, and 9 bases lay between the germline ends. Germline lookup yields CDR1 SGHTA and CDR2 FQGNSA. This CDR3 comprises 14 residues. The CDR3 here is CASSLEQEAGELFF. The CDR3 DNA reads as TGTGCCAGCAGCTTAGAGCAGGAGGCCGGGGAGCTGTTTTTT.

This clonotype came up many times. The chain couples TRBV10-3 to TRBJ1-1; tentative D call: TRBD1 (5 bases). Trimming pared 4 bases from V and 2 bases from J, leaving 11 bases between. Per the germline V gene, CDR1 is ENHRY and CDR2 is SYGVKD. The CDR3 has 14 amino acids. The CDR3 is CAISGPTDNTEAFF. The CDR3, as DNA: TGTGCCATCAGTGGCCCGACAGATAACACTGAAGCTTTCTTT.

The chain has TRBV7-9 and TRBJ1-1, with D unresolved. The CDR3 is 15 residues long. Trimming shortened V by 7 bases and J by 0 bases, and 15 bases separated the two germline ends. Germline loops: CDR1 SEHNR, CDR2 FQNEAQ (reference sequence). CDR3 coding DNA: TGTGCCAGCACCCCTTATCGGGGAATGAACACTGAAGCTTTCTTT. The encoded protein is CASTPYRGMNTEAFF.

This clonotype was counted only a few times. The V call is TRBV25-1, the J call TRBJ1-5; perhaps TRBD1 as D (5 bases). Germline lookup yields CDR1 MGHDK and CDR2 SYGVNS. The V and J ends lost 4 bases and 2 bases respectively, with 6 bases between them. This CDR3 is 13 amino acids long. Written as DNA, the CDR3 is TGTGCCAGCAGTGGGGACGGCAATCAGCCCCAGCATTTT. It translates to CASSGDGNQPQHF.

CDR3 in amino acids: CSASSTGHQKLFF. CDR3 in DNA: TGCAGTGCTAGCAGCACAGGGCACCAAAAACTGTTTTTT. The chain links TRBV20-1 to TRBJ1-4; D may be TRBD1 (6 bases). Germline V CDR1 and CDR2: DFQATT, SNEGSKA (reference sequence). This CDR3 contains 13 residues. Trimming removed 3 bases from V and 9 bases from J, with 14 bases in between.

The chain is built from TRBV20-1 and TRBJ2-7; TRBD2 agrees at 11 bases. The length of the CDR3 is 16 residues. Germline V gene data show CDR1 as DFQATT and CDR2 as SNEGSKA (reference sequence). The V segment lost 4 bases and the J segment 6 bases; nucleotides outside the gene matches: 14. The CDR3 DNA is TGCAGTGCTAATATCCTAGCGGGGGGCCGGGGCCTCGAGCAGTACTTC. This gives the protein CSANILAGGRGLEQYF.

The J gene is TRBJ2-1, the V gene TRBV4-3, with 12 bases fitting TRBD2. CDR1 and CDR2 (germline): LGHNA, YSLEER. V trimming: 0 bases; J trimming: 6 bases; junction bases outside the gene matches: 15. CDR3 size: 20 residues. CDR3 nucleotides: TGCGCCAGCAGCCAAGATACGGGAACTAGCGGGGGGTCCCCAATCAATGAGCAGTTCTTC. Translated: CASSQDTGTSGGSPINEQFF.

This clonotype was counted at least ten times. The V gene is TRBV5-1, the J gene TRBJ2-7; TRBD1 matches at 8 bases. CDR3 length equals 13 residues. V shed 2 bases and J 7 bases; nucleotides not matched to a gene: 5. From germline, CDR1 is SGHRS and CDR2 YFSETQ. Here the CDR3 reads CASSFGQGGEQYF. The CDR3 DNA reads as TGCGCCAGCAGCTTCGGACAGGGTGGAGAGCAGTACTTC.

The CDR3 bases are TGCAGCGCTATACTAGGGACGACTTACGAGCAGTACTTC. Encoded protein: CSAILGTTYEQYF. The chain links TRBV29-1 to TRBJ2-7; D possibly matches TRBD1 or TRBD2 (5 bases each). CDR1 and CDR2 (germline): SQVTM, ANQGSEA. The CDR3 contains 13 residues. Trimming removed 7 bases from V and 4 bases from J, with 17 bases in between.

CDR3 protein: CSARADYGYTF. The DNA for the CDR3 is TGCAGTGCAAGGGCTGACTATGGCTACACCTTC. This chain joins TRBV20-1 and TRBJ1-2; D gene uncertain. Germline CDR1 DFQATT, CDR2 SNEGSKA (reference sequence). This CDR3 comprises 11 residues. V lost 6 bases, J lost 3 bases, and 8 bases lay in between.

The chain links TRBV5-1 to TRBJ2-7; 10 nucleotides align to TRBD2. Per germline, CDR1 SGHRS and CDR2 YFSETQ. This CDR3 contains 16 residues. Trimming took 3 bases from V and 3 from J; bases not matched to a gene: 9. The CDR3 bases are TGCGCCAGCAGCTACCTGAGGAGCGGGAGGGACTACGAGCAGTACTTC. Protein sequence: CASSYLRSGRDYEQYF.

The chain links TRBV7-2 to TRBJ1-5; TRBD1 matches 9 bases. V lost 1 base, J lost 4 bases, and 2 bases stayed unmatched. Germline V gene lookup returns CDR1 SGHTA and CDR2 FQGNSA. This CDR3 is 15 amino acids long. The CDR3 DNA is TGTGCCAGCAGCTTAGAACAGGGGGCGAATCAGCCCCAGCATTTT. This translates into CASSLEQGANQPQHF.

The chain has TRBV7-8 and TRBJ2-7, with TRBD2 matching over 12 bases. V was clipped by 1 base and J by 0 bases; unmatched bases: 7. The CDR3 spans 18 residues. The germline V gene encodes CDR1 SGHVS and CDR2 FQNEAQ. The CDR3 here is CASSLGFGTSGSSYEQYF. In DNA, the CDR3 is TGTGCCAGCAGCTTAGGTTTCGGGACTAGCGGGTCCTCCTACGAGCAGTACTTC.

V usage is TRBV12-3 or TRBV12-4 and J usage is TRBJ2-2; tentatively, D is TRBD2 (5 bases). V shed 3 bases and J shed 2 bases, with 19 bases lying between them. The CDR3 runs 18 residues. This chain's CDR3 is CASSLGATSSFNTGELFF. Written as DNA, the CDR3 is TGTGCCAGCAGTTTGGGAGCGACCTCTAGCTTTAACACCGGGGAGCTGTTTTTT.

This clonotype was counted at least ten times. One end of the junction varies from germline; a read error may be responsible. This rearrangement joins TRBV5-1 to TRBJ1-1; no reliable D call. Germline V gene lookup returns CDR1 SGHRS and CDR2 YFSETQ. This CDR3 contains 14 residues. The CDR3: CASSLEGLNTEAFF. DNA of the CDR3: TGTGCCAGCAGCTTAGAGGGCTTGAACACTGAAGCTTTCTTT.

The gene calls are TRBV12-3 or TRBV12-4 and TRBJ2-5; TRBD2 is a possible D gene (6 bases). The length of the CDR3 is 15 residues. The V end was cut by 3 bases, the J end by 3 bases, with 14 bases between. The CDR3 region has the DNA TGTGCCAGCAGTTTTGCGGGATACGGGAAAGAGACCCAGTACTTC. This translates into CASSFAGYGKETQYF.

The chain carries TRBV10-3 and TRBJ1-4; D remains unclear. The germline gives CDR1 ENHRY, CDR2 SYGVKD. The ends were cut back, 11 bases at V and 3 bases at J, with 16 bases in the middle. The length of the CDR3 is 14 residues. The CDR3 bases are TGTGCCCCTCAGGTCTGTGGCTCTAATGAAAAACTGTTTTTT. Translating gives CAPQVCGSNEKLFF.

The rearrangement links TRBV10-3 to TRBJ1-3, with unresolved D. Germline V gives CDR1 ENHRY, CDR2 SYGVKD. Trimming left V 2 bases short and J 4 bases short, with 12 bases between. The CDR3 is 15 amino acids. As DNA, the CDR3 is TGTGCCATCAGTGAGACATCCATTGGCGGAAACACCATATATTTT. Residues: CAISETSIGGNTIYF.

This clonotype has only a few counts. The rearrangement joins TRBV12-3 or TRBV12-4 to TRBJ1-5, with a tentative D call TRBD1 (6 bases). The CDR3 spans 13 residues. Trimming shortened V by 4 bases and J by 7 bases, and 11 bases separated the two germline ends. CDR3 protein: CASSSRGGQPQHF. The CDR3 nucleotides are TGTGCCAGCAGTTCCAGGGGCGGGCAGCCCCAGCATTTT.

This clonotype was observed a few times. This rearrangement joins TRBV7-8 to TRBJ2-1; the match to TRBD1 covers 9 bases. Germline V CDR1 and CDR2: SGHVS, FQNEAQ. The CDR3 is 18 residues long. The ends lost 2 bases at V and 5 bases at J; junction bases unmatched: 13. This CDR3 reads CASSLWASGQGFHNEQFF. CDR3 in DNA: TGTGCCAGCAGCTTATGGGCATCAGGACAGGGGTTCCACAATGAGCAGTTCTTC.

The DNA for the CDR3 is TGCGCCAGCACCCCCTACGGGAGCTCCTACAATGAGCAGTTCTTC. Translating it yields CASTPYGSSYNEQFF. This rearrangement joins TRBV10-2 to TRBJ2-1; D is possibly TRBD2 (6 bases). Trimming pared 7 bases from V and 0 bases from J, leaving 13 bases between. This CDR3 has 15 amino acids. CDR1 WSHSY and CDR2 SAAADI come from the germline V gene.

This clonotype occurred a few times. The chain recombines TRBV5-5 with TRBJ1-6; tentative D call: TRBD1 (5 bases). The V gene's germline CDR1 is SGHKS and CDR2 YYEKEE (reference sequence). With 4 bases removed from V and 6 bases from J, the gap between germline ends came to 17 bases. The CDR3 loop spans 16 amino acids. The DNA for the CDR3 is TGTGCCAGCAGCCGGGTGGGGGTGAGCGGTAATTCACCCCTCCACTTT. Translating gives CASSRVGVSGNSPLHF.

This clonotype turned up a few times. This chain joins TRBV4-2 and TRBJ2-5; D is ambiguous. Trimming shortened V by 0 bases and J by 0 bases, and 8 bases separated the two germline ends. Germline V gene lookup returns CDR1 LGHNA and CDR2 YNFKEQ. The CDR3 runs 15 residues. The CDR3, as DNA: TGTGCCAGCAGCCAAGAATGGCAATACCAAGAGACCCAGTACTTC. As protein: CASSQEWQYQETQYF.

This chain links TRBV24-1 with TRBJ2-3, with 10 bases lining up with TRBD1. Germline loops: CDR1 KGHDR, CDR2 SFDVKD. CDR3 length: 16 amino acids. The V and J ends lost 2 bases and 4 bases, in that order; junction bases with no gene match: 5. CDR3 sequence: CATSDYRDRGSDTQYF. The CDR3 DNA reads TGTGCCACCAGTGATTACCGGGACAGGGGTTCAGATACGCAGTATTTT.

V is TRBV7-2 and J is TRBJ2-2; D gene uncertain. The length of the CDR3 is 15 residues. V was pared by 2 bases and J by 5 bases, with 12 bases between. Germline V gene sequence: CDR1 SGHTA, CDR2 FQGNSA. The CDR3 DNA sequence: TGTGCCAGCAGCTTATTTGCGGATAATACCGGGGAGCTGTTTTTT. Residues: CASSLFADNTGELFF.